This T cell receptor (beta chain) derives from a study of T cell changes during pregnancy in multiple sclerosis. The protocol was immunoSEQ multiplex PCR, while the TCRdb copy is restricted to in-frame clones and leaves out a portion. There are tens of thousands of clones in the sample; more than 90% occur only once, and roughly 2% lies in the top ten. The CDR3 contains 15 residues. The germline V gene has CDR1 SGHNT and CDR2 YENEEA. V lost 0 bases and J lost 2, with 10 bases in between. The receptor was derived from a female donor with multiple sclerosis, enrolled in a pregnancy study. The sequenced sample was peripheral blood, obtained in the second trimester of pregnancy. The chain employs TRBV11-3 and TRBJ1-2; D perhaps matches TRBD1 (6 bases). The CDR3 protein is CASSLDGRGNYGYTF. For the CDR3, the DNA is TGTGCCAGCAGCTTAGACGGAAGGGGGAACTATGGCTACACCTTC.